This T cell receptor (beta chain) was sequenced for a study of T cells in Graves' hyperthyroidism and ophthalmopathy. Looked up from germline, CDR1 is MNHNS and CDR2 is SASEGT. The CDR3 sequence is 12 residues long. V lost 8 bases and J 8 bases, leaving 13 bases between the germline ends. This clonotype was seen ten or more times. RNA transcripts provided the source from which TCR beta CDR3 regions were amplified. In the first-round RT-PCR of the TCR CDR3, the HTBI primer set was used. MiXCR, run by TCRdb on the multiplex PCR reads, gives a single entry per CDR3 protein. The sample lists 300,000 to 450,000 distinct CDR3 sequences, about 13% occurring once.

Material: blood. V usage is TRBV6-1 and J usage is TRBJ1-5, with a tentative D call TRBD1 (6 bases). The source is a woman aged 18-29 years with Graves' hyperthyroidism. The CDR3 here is CASFQGTKPQHF. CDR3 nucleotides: TGTGCCAGCTTCCAGGGGACTAAGCCCCAGCATTTT.